The 17 T cell receptor beta chains in this list originate from one sample, sequenced in a study of cytomegalovirus exposure and HLA in healthy donors. The PCR employed 60 Vbeta primers together with 13 Jbeta primers. Clones were sequenced by immunoSEQ multiplex PCR, and TCRdb holds only the in-frame ones, with some missing. This table has around 67,000 clones, around 82% appearing once. Sample: PBMCs. These receptors all come from a man aged 18 to 29 in good health and CMV-seropositive.

This chain joins TRBV5-1 and TRBJ1-1; possibly TRBD1 for D (5 bases). Germline V gene sequence: CDR1 SGHRS, CDR2 YFSETQ. The V end was cut by 5 bases, the J end by 2 bases, with 16 bases between. CDR3 length: 15 amino acids. This CDR3 reads CASRAVAGINTEAFF. The CDR3 DNA sequence: TGCGCCAGCAGGGCGGTCGCAGGGATCAACACTGAAGCTTTCTTT.

V usage is TRBV6-5 and J usage is TRBJ1-4; D might be TRBD1 (5 bases). The CDR3 consists of 13 residues. Trimming left V 6 bases short and J 10 bases short, with 15 bases between. Germline V gives CDR1 MNHEY, CDR2 SVGAGI. CDR3: CASSYGQDGKLFF. As DNA, the CDR3 is TGTGCCAGCAGCTATGGACAAGATGGAAAACTGTTTTTT.

The chain has TRBV7-2 and TRBJ1-4; D remains unclear. Germline assignment: CDR1 SGHTA and CDR2 FQGNSA. There are 14 residues in the CDR3. With 0 bases removed from V and 8 bases from J, the gap between germline ends came to 10 bases. As DNA, the CDR3 is TGTGCCAGCAGCTTAGCCGTTTCGGTCGAAAAACTGTTTTTT. It codes for CASSLAVSVEKLFF.

This chain connects TRBV6-5 to TRBJ2-1; TRBD2 aligns across 10 bases. The CDR3 runs to 15 residues. Looked up from germline, CDR1 is MNHEY and CDR2 is SVGAGI. The ends lost 5 bases at V and 7 bases at J; junction bases unmatched: 8. CDR3 in DNA: TGTGCCAGCAGTAGGTGGCCTAGCGGGGGAAATGAGCAGTTCTTC. Translated: CASSRWPSGGNEQFF.

This chain connects TRBV6-1 to TRBJ2-7, with a possible D match to TRBD1 (5 bases). Germline loops: CDR1 MNHNS, CDR2 SASEGT. The CDR3 spans 13 residues. Trimming removed 2 bases from V and 12 bases from J, with 17 bases in between. This CDR3 is CASSETPRRDVYF. The CDR3 bases are TGTGCCAGCAGTGAAACCCCGCGCAGGGATGTGTACTTC.

This clone has a handful of counts. The chain employs TRBV5-1 and TRBJ1-1; D is possibly TRBD1 (6 bases). There are 16 residues in the CDR3. Per germline, CDR1 SGHRS and CDR2 YFSETQ. V lost 3 bases to trimming and J lost 1 base, with 16 bases between them. The CDR3 region has the DNA TGCGCCAGCAGCTGGCTTTCAACAGGGCAGAACACTGAAGCTTTCTTT. It codes for CASSWLSTGQNTEAFF.

The rearrangement links TRBV5-1 to TRBJ2-7; 7 nucleotides align to TRBD2. The germline V gene has CDR1 SGHRS and CDR2 YFSETQ. CDR3 size: 14 residues. The J segment lost 3 bases and the V segment lost 0 bases, leaving 3 bases of the junction unmatched. As DNA, the CDR3 is TGCGCCAGCAGCTTGGGTGGGGAGGGCTACGAGCAGTACTTC. The encoded protein is CASSLGGEGYEQYF.

A remark on this clone: At one boundary the junction diverges from the germline segment, which might be a read error. The V call is TRBV4-1, the J call TRBJ2-7; 13 nucleotides agree with TRBD2. The CDR3 has 16 amino acids. Per the germline V gene, CDR1 is MGHRA and CDR2 is YSYEKL. The CDR3 protein is CASSQDLTTSGGPSHF. CDR3 sequence (DNA): TGCGCCAGCAGCCAAGATTTGACGACTAGCGGGGGGCCTTCGCACTTC.

The rearrangement uses TRBV29-1 and TRBJ1-2; 8 nucleotides line up with TRBD1. Germline CDR1 reads SQVTM; CDR2 reads ANQGSEA. This CDR3 comprises 14 residues. The V gene end was trimmed by 0 bases and the J gene end by 8 bases; junction bases not matched to a gene: 8. Here the CDR3 DNA reads TGCAGCGTTGAAGAAACCGGGACAGGACGGGGCTACACCTTC. It codes for CSVEETGTGRGYTF.

The J gene is TRBJ1-5, the V gene TRBV4-1; D call uncertain. This CDR3 is built from 13 residues. Deletions cut 4 bases from V and 5 bases from J, with 9 bases between. Per germline, CDR1 MGHRA and CDR2 YSYEKL. The DNA of the CDR3 is TGCGCCAGCAGCCCAGGTCTTGATCAGCCCCAGCATTTT. This encodes CASSPGLDQPQHF.

The CDR3 DNA sequence: TGTGCCAGCAGAATACAGGGCCGGGGCTACACCTTC. Amino acid sequence: CASRIQGRGYTF. The chain is built from TRBV27 and TRBJ1-2, with D tentatively TRBD1 (6 bases). This CDR3 region has 12 residues. Germline CDR1 MNHEY, CDR2 SMNVEV (reference sequence). The germline V and J ends were trimmed by 6 bases and 8 bases, with 13 bases remaining between them.

The V and J genes are TRBV11-3 and TRBJ2-1, with 9 positions matching TRBD1. CDR3 length: 16 residues. J gave up 5 bases and V 5 bases, and 10 bases lay outside the gene matches. Per germline, CDR1 SGHNT and CDR2 YENEEA. This CDR3 is CASSREPGQGHNEQFF. Here the CDR3 DNA reads TGTGCCAGCAGCCGAGAACCGGGACAGGGACACAATGAGCAGTTCTTC.

The J gene is TRBJ2-5, the V gene TRBV7-9, with D possibly matching TRBD2 (7 bases). The CDR3 has 14 residues. CDR1 is SEHNR and CDR2 is FQNEAQ in the germline V gene (reference sequence). The V end was cut by 5 bases, the J end by 5 bases, with 15 bases between. The CDR3 region is CASSGAGAWETQYF. The CDR3 DNA reads as TGTGCCAGCAGCGGGGCGGGGGCCTGGGAGACCCAGTACTTC.

The chain has TRBV2 and TRBJ2-2, with a possible D match to TRBD2 (5 bases). This CDR3 has 17 residues. The germline gives CDR1 SNHLY, CDR2 FYNNEI. V lost 0 bases and J lost 5, with 16 bases in between. CDR3 protein: CASSEALRTGWTGELFF. The CDR3, as DNA: TGTGCCAGCAGTGAAGCGCTTAGGACTGGCTGGACCGGGGAGCTGTTTTTT.

This sequence joins TRBV7-8 and TRBJ2-5, with unresolved D. From germline, CDR1 is SGHVS and CDR2 FQNEAQ. V lost 4 bases, J lost 5 bases, and 11 bases lay in between. The CDR3 spans 13 residues. The CDR3 protein is CASSSTSPETQYF. The CDR3 nucleotides are TGTGCCAGCAGCTCAACTTCGCCGGAGACCCAGTACTTC. Full variable domain (remainder filled in from reference TRBV7-8 and TRBJ2-5): GAGVSQSPRYKVAKRGQDVALRCDPISGHVSLFWYQQALGQGPEFLTYFQNEAQLDKSGLPSDRFFAERPEGSVSTLKIQRTQQEDSAVYLCASSSTSPETQYFGPGTRLLVL.

The chain recombines TRBV28 with TRBJ1-6, with TRBD1 identical over 7 bases. Trimming at V came to 7 bases and at J to 4 bases, leaving 4 bases not matched to a gene. The CDR3 spans 14 residues. Germline values: CDR1 MDHEN, CDR2 SYDVKM. The CDR3 nucleotides are TGTGCCAGCAACGCACAGGGGTATAATTCACCCCTCCACTTT. The encoded protein is CASNAQGYNSPLHF.

The rearrangement links TRBV14 to TRBJ2-7; D is uncertain. Per germline, CDR1 SGHDN and CDR2 FVKESK. V lost 5 bases and J 1 base, leaving 6 bases between the germline ends. The CDR3 covers 12 residues. The CDR3 region is CASSFSSYEQYF. The DNA of the CDR3 is TGTGCCAGCAGCTTTTCATCCTACGAGCAGTACTTC.